These T cell receptor beta chains were read from a single sample in a study of OX40 agonist ivuxolimab in advanced cancers. TCRdb keeps only in-frame clones here, not all; method: immunoSEQ multiplex PCR. This table holds some 25,000 clones, just under 85% found once. Sequenced material: CD4+ or CD8+ T cells sorted from blood, taken in a trial of the OX40 agonist ivuxolimab. The source is an adult with an advanced solid tumor such as melanoma, head and neck, liver or kidney cancer. Each CDR3 is given with its conserved first and last residue. A D gene is named only where the DNA matches it firmly. Size tells how often a clone was seen (once, few, many) or the class of an expanded clone, and some rows leave it out.

v_call: TRBV9
j_call: TRBJ1-1
clone_size: -
d_call: -
cdr3_nt: TGTGCCAGCAGCCCCCAAGCAGGTGAAGCTTTCTTT
cdr3_aa: CASSPQAGEAFF

v_call: TRBV5-5
j_call: TRBJ2-3
clone_size: -
d_call: -
cdr3_nt: TGTGCCAGCAGCTTGGCAGGGGATACAGATACGCAGTATTTT
cdr3_aa: CASSLAGDTDTQYF

v_call: TRBV4-1
j_call: TRBJ2-1
clone_size: -
d_call: -
cdr3_nt: TGCGCCAGCAGCCAAGAGGGGAGCCCTAGCTCCTACAATGAGCAGTTCTTC
cdr3_aa: CASSQEGSPSSYNEQFF

v_call: TRBV5-1
j_call: TRBJ2-7
clone_size: -
d_call: TRBD2
cdr3_nt: TGCGCCAGCAGCCCCGATCTAGCGGGGGGTAACGAGCAGTACTTC
cdr3_aa: CASSPDLAGGNEQYF

v_call: TRBV7-2
j_call: TRBJ1-4
clone_size: -
d_call: -
cdr3_nt: TGTGCCAGCAGCCGCGGGACCGCTCGAGATGAAAAACTGTTTTTT
cdr3_aa: CASSRGTARDEKLFF

v_call: TRBV4-1
j_call: TRBJ1-3
clone_size: -
d_call: -
cdr3_nt: TGCGCCAGCACCCAGACAGGCTACTCTGGAAACACCATATATTTT
cdr3_aa: CASTQTGYSGNTIYF

v_call: TRBV6-6
j_call: TRBJ2-7
clone_size: -
d_call: -
cdr3_nt: TGTGCCAGCAGAAACAACGCCGAGCAGTACTTC
cdr3_aa: CASRNNAEQYF

v_call: TRBV5-3
j_call: TRBJ2-1
clone_size: -
d_call: -
cdr3_nt: TGTGCCACTCTGGGGGGTCTCGCCGAGATCTTC
cdr3_aa: CATLGGLAEIF

v_call: TRBV6-1
j_call: TRBJ1-2
clone_size: -
d_call: -
cdr3_nt: TGTGCCAGCAGTGAGTCCGGAGGTTATGGCTACACCTTC
cdr3_aa: CASSESGGYGYTF

v_call: TRBV28
j_call: TRBJ2-1
clone_size: once
d_call: TRBD2
cdr3_nt: TGTGCCAGCACCCTAGCGGGGGGCGATGAGCAGTTCTTC
cdr3_aa: CASTLAGGDEQFF

v_call: TRBV6-5
j_call: TRBJ2-5
clone_size: once
d_call: TRBD1
cdr3_nt: TGTGCCAGCAGAGGGGGACAGGGAAGAGGAGAGACCCAGTACTTC
cdr3_aa: CASRGGQGRGETQYF

v_call: TRBV29-1
j_call: TRBJ2-1
clone_size: -
d_call: TRBD1
cdr3_nt: TGCAGCGTTGAAGATCTGAGGACAGGGGCCTACAATGAGCAGTTCTTC
cdr3_aa: CSVEDLRTGAYNEQFF

v_call: TRBV6-5
j_call: TRBJ2-7
clone_size: -
d_call: -
cdr3_nt: TGTGCCAGCAGTTACTCGTTCAGGGGATCCTACGAGCAGTACTTC
cdr3_aa: CASSYSFRGSYEQYF

v_call: TRBV4-1
j_call: TRBJ1-4
clone_size: once
d_call: -
cdr3_nt: TGCGCCAGCAGCCAAGTGAATGATGAAAAACTGTTTTTT
cdr3_aa: CASSQVNDEKLFF

v_call: TRBV2
j_call: TRBJ1-5
clone_size: -
d_call: -
cdr3_nt: TGTGCCAGCAGTGAATGGGCAGGTAGCAATCAGCCCCAGCATTTT
cdr3_aa: CASSEWAGSNQPQHF

v_call: TRBV28
j_call: TRBJ1-4
clone_size: -
d_call: TRBD1
cdr3_nt: TGTGCCAGCACCCCTATTGGGACAGGGAGTGAAGGTGAAAAACTGTTTTTT
cdr3_aa: CASTPIGTGSEGEKLFF

v_call: TRBV6-5
j_call: TRBJ1-3
clone_size: -
d_call: -
cdr3_nt: TGTGCCAGCAGTTACGGTGCTGGAAACACCATATATTTT
cdr3_aa: CASSYGAGNTIYF

v_call: TRBV10-1
j_call: TRBJ2-1
clone_size: -
d_call: -
cdr3_nt: TGCGCCAGCAGTGAGCTAGCCCTCAGCTCCTACAATGAGCAGTTCTTC
cdr3_aa: CASSELALSSYNEQFF

v_call: TRBV9
j_call: TRBJ2-3
clone_size: -
d_call: -
cdr3_nt: TGTGCCAGCAGCGCTGGATCCGGGACTACAGATACGCAGTATTTT
cdr3_aa: CASSAGSGTTDTQYF

v_call: TRBV9
j_call: TRBJ2-7
clone_size: -
d_call: TRBD1
cdr3_nt: TGTGCCAGCAGTATTGACAGGGGCTACGAGCAGTACTTC
cdr3_aa: CASSIDRGYEQYF

v_call: TRBV28
j_call: TRBJ1-5
clone_size: -
d_call: -
cdr3_nt: TGTGCCAGCAGTTTATTGGGGACGACTCTATCCCAGCCCCAGCATTTT
cdr3_aa: CASSLLGTTLSQPQHF

v_call: TRBV11-3
j_call: TRBJ2-3
clone_size: -
d_call: TRBD2
cdr3_nt: TGTGCCAGCAGCTTAGTGGTGGGAGGGTTGACAGATACGCAGTATTTT
cdr3_aa: CASSLVVGGLTDTQYF

v_call: TRBV11-3
j_call: TRBJ2-3
clone_size: -
d_call: TRBD1
cdr3_nt: TGTGCCAGCAGCTTGGGGACAGCTAGCACAGATACGCAGTATTTT
cdr3_aa: CASSLGTASTDTQYF

v_call: TRBV19
j_call: TRBJ2-7
clone_size: -
d_call: -
cdr3_nt: TGTGCCAGTAGTGAGGGGCTAGCCTACGAGCAGTACTTC
cdr3_aa: CASSEGLAYEQYF

v_call: TRBV9
j_call: TRBJ2-1
clone_size: -
d_call: -
cdr3_nt: TGTGCCAGCAGCGTTAACAATGAGCAGTTCTTC
cdr3_aa: CASSVNNEQFF

v_call: TRBV30
j_call: TRBJ1-1
clone_size: -
d_call: -
cdr3_nt: TGTGCCTGGACAACCGGGGCCGGGCACACTGAAGCTTTCTTT
cdr3_aa: CAWTTGAGHTEAFF

v_call: TRBV5-4
j_call: TRBJ2-3
clone_size: -
d_call: TRBD2
cdr3_nt: TGTGCCAGCAGCTCGGGCTGGACTAGCTTGGCAGATACGCAGTATTTT
cdr3_aa: CASSSGWTSLADTQYF

v_call: TRBV7-6
j_call: TRBJ1-4
clone_size: once
d_call: -
cdr3_nt: TGTGCCAGCAGAGACTTCAGGGGCGCGGTAAATGAAAAACTGTTTTTT
cdr3_aa: CASRDFRGAVNEKLFF

v_call: TRBV4-1
j_call: TRBJ2-7
clone_size: -
d_call: -
cdr3_nt: TGCGCCAGCAGCCAAACTCCCGGGGTACTTCCCTACGAGCAGTACTTC
cdr3_aa: CASSQTPGVLPYEQYF

v_call: TRBV6-5
j_call: TRBJ2-7
clone_size: -
d_call: TRBD1
cdr3_nt: TGTGCCAGCAGTTCCCAGACAGGGCCCTCCTACGAGCAGTACTTC
cdr3_aa: CASSSQTGPSYEQYF

v_call: TRBV5-1
j_call: TRBJ2-1
clone_size: -
d_call: TRBD2
cdr3_nt: TGCGCCAGCAGCCCCGTGCCCTGGGTTAGCGGGGGCCCGAGCTCCTACAATGAGCAGTTCTTC
cdr3_aa: CASSPVPWVSGGPSSYNEQFF

v_call: TRBV6-6
j_call: TRBJ2-2
clone_size: -
d_call: -
cdr3_nt: TGTGCCAGCAGTTACAACACCGGGGAGCTGTTTTTT
cdr3_aa: CASSYNTGELFF

v_call: TRBV5-6
j_call: TRBJ1-1
clone_size: -
d_call: TRBD1
cdr3_nt: TGTGCCAGCAGCTGGGAGGAAACAGGGGGGAGAGCTGAAGCTTTCTTT
cdr3_aa: CASSWEETGGRAEAFF

v_call: TRBV4-1
j_call: TRBJ2-1
clone_size: -
d_call: TRBD1
cdr3_nt: TGCGCCAGCAGCCAAGACACAGGGGCGACGGGGAATGAGCAGTTCTTC
cdr3_aa: CASSQDTGATGNEQFF

v_call: TRBV28
j_call: TRBJ2-7
clone_size: -
d_call: -
cdr3_nt: TGTGCCAGCAGAAGCCAGGGTTTCAGACCCTACGAGCAGTACTTC
cdr3_aa: CASRSQGFRPYEQYF

v_call: TRBV19
j_call: TRBJ1-5
clone_size: -
d_call: TRBD1
cdr3_nt: TGTGCCAGTACCCCAGCAGGGGGGCCCAATCAGCCCCAGCATTTT
cdr3_aa: CASTPAGGPNQPQHF

v_call: TRBV11-2
j_call: TRBJ1-2
clone_size: -
d_call: TRBD1
cdr3_nt: TGTGCCAGCAGCTTAGGGGGACAGGCCTATGGCTACACCTTC
cdr3_aa: CASSLGGQAYGYTF

v_call: TRBV27
j_call: TRBJ2-1
clone_size: few
d_call: -
cdr3_nt: TGTGCCAGCAGCCCGGGGGTAACAGACAATGAGCAGTTCTTC
cdr3_aa: CASSPGVTDNEQFF

v_call: TRBV5-8
j_call: TRBJ2-7
clone_size: -
d_call: TRBD1
cdr3_nt: TGTGCCAGCAGCTTGGAGTGGGACAGGGGGCAAGCCTACGAGCAGTACTTC
cdr3_aa: CASSLEWDRGQAYEQYF

v_call: TRBV15
j_call: TRBJ2-1
clone_size: few
d_call: -
cdr3_nt: TGTGCCACCAGCAGAGATCAGGGGTCCTACAATGAGCAGTTCTTC
cdr3_aa: CATSRDQGSYNEQFF

v_call: TRBV19
j_call: TRBJ2-7
clone_size: -
d_call: TRBD1
cdr3_nt: TGTGCCAGTAGTATCGGTGGGGGACAGGGGTGGTACGAGCAGTACTTC
cdr3_aa: CASSIGGGQGWYEQYF

v_call: TRBV5-4
j_call: TRBJ1-1
clone_size: -
d_call: -
cdr3_nt: TGTGCCAGCAGCCCGGGAGAGGCTGAAGCTTTCTTT
cdr3_aa: CASSPGEAEAFF

v_call: TRBV29-1
j_call: TRBJ2-1
clone_size: -
d_call: -
cdr3_nt: TGCAGCGTTGGGGCCTCAGGGGACAATGAGCAGTTCTTC
cdr3_aa: CSVGASGDNEQFF

v_call: TRBV29-1
j_call: TRBJ1-1
clone_size: few
d_call: -
cdr3_nt: TGCAGCGTTGAAGATCGGAAGAACACTGAAGCTTTCTTT
cdr3_aa: CSVEDRKNTEAFF

v_call: TRBV27
j_call: TRBJ2-7
clone_size: once
d_call: TRBD1
cdr3_nt: TGTGCCAGCAGTTTAGGGACAGGCTACGAGCAGTACTTC
cdr3_aa: CASSLGTGYEQYF

v_call: TRBV6-1
j_call: TRBJ1-5
clone_size: -
d_call: -
cdr3_nt: TGTGCCAGCAGTGAAGCGGATCAGCCCCAGCATTTT
cdr3_aa: CASSEADQPQHF

v_call: TRBV29-1
j_call: TRBJ1-4
clone_size: -
d_call: -
cdr3_nt: TGCAGCGTCGGCCGGGCCCAGGGTGAAAAACTGTTTTTT
cdr3_aa: CSVGRAQGEKLFF

v_call: TRBV7-8
j_call: TRBJ2-7
clone_size: -
d_call: TRBD2
cdr3_nt: TGTGCCAGCAGCGCCACTAGCGGGACTTTCTACGAGCAGTACTTC
cdr3_aa: CASSATSGTFYEQYF

v_call: TRBV6-8
j_call: TRBJ2-3
clone_size: -
d_call: TRBD2
cdr3_nt: TGTGCCAGCAGTTATCGCGGGAGTGTCACAGATACGCAGTATTTT
cdr3_aa: CASSYRGSVTDTQYF

v_call: TRBV16
j_call: TRBJ1-3
clone_size: -
d_call: -
cdr3_nt: TGTGCCAGCAGCCAATCCCCGGTGGGTTCTGGAAACACCATATATTTT
cdr3_aa: CASSQSPVGSGNTIYF

v_call: TRBV5-1
j_call: TRBJ2-7
clone_size: -
d_call: -
cdr3_nt: TGCGCCGCCAGGGGGGGGGCGCGATACGAGCAGTACTTC
cdr3_aa: CAARGGARYEQYF

v_call: TRBV11-1
j_call: TRBJ2-7
clone_size: once
d_call: -
cdr3_nt: TGTGCCAGCAGCTTCCCCTCCTACGAGCAGTACTTC
cdr3_aa: CASSFPSYEQYF

v_call: TRBV4-3
j_call: TRBJ2-2
clone_size: few
d_call: -
cdr3_nt: TGCGCCAGCAGCCGTGTGGGGGGAACCGGGGAGCTGTTTTTT
cdr3_aa: CASSRVGGTGELFF